These 21 T cell receptor beta chains share one sample of origin, sequenced in a study of T cells in Graves' hyperthyroidism and ophthalmopathy. Template material for amplifying TCR beta CDR3 regions consisted of RNA transcripts. HTBI primers were used for first-round RT-PCR of the TCR CDR3. MiXCR, applied by TCRdb to the multiplex PCR reads, yields one record per CDR3 protein. Of some 300,000 distinct CDR3 sequences in the sample, approximately 19% were seen once. Sequencing was carried out using blood. The receptors stem from a middle-aged man with Graves' ophthalmopathy.

The chain carries TRBV11-2 and TRBJ2-2; perhaps D is TRBD1 or TRBD2 (5 bases each). The V end lost 1 base, the J end lost 5 bases, and 11 bases lay between the germline ends. This CDR3 comprises 15 residues. The germline gives CDR1 SGHAT, CDR2 FQNNGV. CDR3 DNA sequence: TGTGCCAGCAGCTTAGCGGGGCCTATGACCGGGGAGCTGTTTTTT. Encoded protein: CASSLAGPMTGELFF.

This clonotype showed up many times. The chain employs TRBV20-1 and TRBJ2-2; D gene unclear. V lost 6 bases to trimming and J lost 7 bases, with 9 bases between them. The CDR3 sequence is 11 residues long. In germline, CDR1 is DFQATT, CDR2 SNEGSKA (reference sequence). CDR3 sequence (DNA): TGCAGTGCCGCAGATATCGGGGAGCTGTTTTTT. Its translation: CSAADIGELFF.

This clonotype was recorded at least ten times. This chain joins TRBV12-3 or TRBV12-4 and TRBJ1-1; 9 nucleotides match TRBD1. V shed 7 bases and J 4 bases; nucleotides not matched to a gene: 7. CDR3 length equals 14 residues. The CDR3 spells CASTPTGGFTEAFF. Here the CDR3 DNA reads TGTGCCAGCACTCCCACAGGGGGCTTCACTGAAGCTTTCTTT.

The V call is TRBV5-1, the J call TRBJ2-6; tentative D call: TRBD2 (5 bases). V was cut by 4 bases and J by 1 base, with 15 bases left in between. Germline-derived CDR1 and CDR2 are SGHRS and YFSETQ. The CDR3 sequence is 17 residues long. The CDR3 sequence: CASSLPSRGSGANVLTF. CDR3 coding DNA: TGCGCCAGCAGCCTACCCAGTCGGGGTTCTGGGGCCAACGTCCTGACTTTC. Full variable domain (rest looked up from reference TRBV5-1 and TRBJ2-6): KAGVTQTPRYLIKTRGQQVTLSCSPISGHRSVSWYQQTPGQGLQFLFEYFSETQRNKGNFPGRFSGRQFSNSRSEMNVSTLELGDSALYLCASSLPSRGSGANVLTFGAGSRLTVL.

Many counts were recorded for this clonotype. This rearrangement joins TRBV6-2 or TRBV6-3 to TRBJ1-5; D perhaps matches TRBD1 (5 bases). With 1 base removed from V and 7 bases from J, the gap between germline ends came to 14 bases. CDR3 length equals 15 residues. The germline V gene has CDR1 MNHEY and CDR2 SVGEGT. The CDR3 DNA is TGTGCCAGCAGTTACTTCCGGGACTCTGGGCAGCCCCAGCATTTT. Residues: CASSYFRDSGQPQHF.

This chain connects TRBV6-4 to TRBJ2-2; 7 bases are a match to TRBD2. This CDR3 comprises 13 residues. With V trimmed by 7 bases and J by 4 bases, 3 bases remained unmatched. CDR1 and CDR2 from the germline V gene are MRHNA and SNTAGT. CDR3 sequence (DNA): TGTGCCAGCAAGCCTAGCGGCACCGGGGAGCTGTTTTTT. The encoded protein is CASKPSGTGELFF.

This clonotype was counted ten times or more. The chain links TRBV28 to TRBJ2-1, with 7 bases matching TRBD2. Germline CDR1 is MDHEN and CDR2 is SYDVKM. The trim removed 2 bases at V and 5 bases at J, leaving 3 bases unmatched. The CDR3 is 14 amino acids. The DNA for the CDR3 is TGTGCCAGCAGTTTAATGGGACTAAACAATGAGCAGTTCTTC. This sequence encodes CASSLMGLNNEQFF.

This clonotype was counted at least ten times. The V and J genes are TRBV7-9 and TRBJ2-1; D uncertain. V dropped 5 bases and J dropped 0 bases, with 11 bases sitting between them. Germline V gene sequence: CDR1 SEHNR, CDR2 FQNEAQ (reference sequence). The CDR3 runs 15 residues. The CDR3 sequence is CASSPSASSYNEQFF. DNA of the CDR3: TGTGCCAGCAGCCCAAGCGCGAGCTCCTACAATGAGCAGTTCTTC. The entire variable domain, with the rest obtained from reference TRBV7-9 and TRBJ2-1, is as follows: DTGVSQNPRHKITKRGQNVTFRCDPISEHNRLYWYRQTLGQGPEFLTYFQNEAQLEKSRLLSDRFSAERPKGSFSTLEIQRTEQGDSAMYLCASSPSASSYNEQFFGPGTRLTVL.

J is TRBJ2-1 and V is TRBV11-2; 8 bases are a match to TRBD2. The germline V gene has CDR1 SGHAT and CDR2 FQNNGV. Trimming took 4 bases from V and 0 from J; bases not matched to a gene: 5. The CDR3 loop spans 16 amino acids. The CDR3 here is CASSWSGTSSYNEQFF. The CDR3 DNA follows: TGTGCCAGCAGCTGGTCCGGGACTAGCTCCTACAATGAGCAGTTCTTC.

A few counts support this clonotype. CDR3 sequence reads: CAISGRQGENIQYF. CDR3 DNA: TGTGCCATCAGTGGTCGACAAGGGGAAAACATTCAGTACTTC. The rearrangement links TRBV10-3 to TRBJ2-4; maybe TRBD1 (5 bases). The germline V and J ends were trimmed by 4 bases and 5 bases, with 12 bases remaining between them. Germline V lookup: CDR1 ENHRY, CDR2 SYGVKD. CDR3 length: 14 amino acids.

This clonotype was seen ten or more times. The chain links TRBV5-1 to TRBJ2-1, with D perhaps matching TRBD1 or TRBD2 (5 bases each). In germline, CDR1 is SGHRS, CDR2 YFSETQ. The CDR3 spans 15 residues. V gave up 4 bases and J gave up 1 base, with 12 bases separating them. The CDR3 loop reads CASSRDVWSYNEQFF. CDR3 in DNA: TGCGCCAGCAGCCGGGACGTCTGGTCCTACAATGAGCAGTTCTTC.

This clonotype was counted at least ten times. The chain links TRBV7-3 to TRBJ2-1, with D hard to call. Trimming took off 2 bases at V and 4 bases at J, with 15 bases between the two ends. The germline CDR1 and CDR2 sequences are SGHTA and FQGTGA. CDR3 size: 16 residues. In nucleotides, the CDR3 is TGTGCCAGCAGCTTAGGGGTGACTTTTGGATACAATGAGCAGTTCTTC. Translation gives CASSLGVTFGYNEQFF.

Many counts were recorded for this clonotype. The chain has TRBV7-6 and TRBJ2-6; 12 nucleotides match TRBD2. The ends lost 5 bases at V and 2 bases at J; junction bases unmatched: 7. This CDR3 has 18 residues. Looked up from germline, CDR1 is SGHVS and CDR2 is FNYEAQ. CDR3 in amino acids: CASSQTSGSYPGANVLTF. For the CDR3, the DNA is TGTGCCAGCAGCCAGACTAGCGGGAGTTATCCTGGGGCCAACGTCCTGACTTTC.

This clonotype was found many times. The CDR3 nucleotides are TGTGCCAGCAGTACTGCGGATGGGGGTTACAATGAGCAGTTCTTC. As protein: CASSTADGGYNEQFF. The V call is TRBV6-2 or TRBV6-3, the J call TRBJ2-1; either TRBD1 or TRBD2 may fit D (5 bases each). The CDR3 runs 15 residues. Germline loops: CDR1 MNHEY, CDR2 SVGEGT. The V end lost 5 bases, the J end lost 4 bases, and 15 bases lay between the germline ends.

The chain carries TRBV4-2 and TRBJ1-6; a possible D gene is TRBD1 (5 bases). The V end lost 1 base, the J end lost 10 bases, and 20 bases lay between the germline ends. This CDR3 region has 17 residues. The germline V gene encodes CDR1 LGHNA and CDR2 YNFKEQ. CDR3 in DNA: TGTGCCAGCAGCCAAGTTTCACGGGCAGGGAGTGTCTCACCCCTCCACTTT. It translates to CASSQVSRAGSVSPLHF.

V usage is TRBV28 and J usage is TRBJ2-3, with 15 bases identical to TRBD2. The V and J ends lost 5 bases and 7 bases, in that order; junction bases with no gene match: 10. CDR3 length: 17 residues. The germline V gene encodes CDR1 MDHEN and CDR2 SYDVKM. The CDR3 protein is CASSPTGLAGGPYTQYF. Written as DNA, the CDR3 is TGTGCCAGCAGTCCGACAGGACTAGCGGGAGGGCCGTATACGCAGTATTTT.

The genes are TRBV28 and TRBJ1-6; 7 bases agree with TRBD1. The CDR3 has 13 amino acids. Germline assignment: CDR1 MDHEN and CDR2 SYDVKM. V lost 5 bases to trimming and J lost 9 bases; unmatched junction nucleotides: 4. CDR3 nucleotide sequence: TGTGCCAGCAGTAGCGGGACAGCTTCACCCCTCCACTTT. Translating it yields CASSSGTASPLHF.

This clonotype came up a few times. V is TRBV27 and J is TRBJ1-4; D call uncertain. The CDR3 loop spans 16 amino acids. CDR1 is MNHEY and CDR2 is SMNVEV in the germline V gene (reference sequence). Trimming stripped 4 bases from V and 9 bases from J, with 21 bases between. Here the CDR3 DNA reads TGTGCCAGCAGTTCGATGGGCGCTGGGGAGGGCAAAAAACTGTTTTTT. Translation: CASSSMGAGEGKKLFF.

In its sample, this clonotype was seen a few times. The CDR3: CASRKEISSYNEQFF. CDR3 DNA: TGTGCCAGCAGGAAAGAGATTAGCTCCTACAATGAGCAGTTCTTC. The chain has TRBV6-2 or TRBV6-3 and TRBJ2-1; D is unclear. Per germline, CDR1 MNHEY and CDR2 SVGEGT. This CDR3 contains 15 residues. Trimming removed 6 bases from V and 0 bases from J, with 12 bases in between.

A single count supports this clonotype. V is TRBV20-1 and J is TRBJ2-1; a weak D match, TRBD2 (5 bases). Germline V CDR1 and CDR2: DFQATT, SNEGSKA (reference sequence). This CDR3 spans 11 amino acids. The CDR3 loop reads CSPSGGNEQFF. The CDR3, as DNA: TGCAGCCCCTCCGGAGGCAATGAGCAGTTCTTC.

This clonotype was picked up many times. The J gene is TRBJ1-1, the V gene TRBV28, with 12 nucleotides matching TRBD1. The CDR3 sequence is 17 residues long. Germline V gives CDR1 MDHEN, CDR2 SYDVKM. The J segment lost 1 base and the V segment lost 4 bases, leaving 7 bases of the junction unmatched. CDR3 protein: CASSSPGQGAENTEAFF. Here the CDR3 DNA reads TGTGCCAGCAGTTCGCCGGGACAGGGGGCTGAGAACACTGAAGCTTTCTTT.